The rows below give T cell receptor beta chains drawn from one sample of a study of monozygotic twins with inflammatory bowel disease. TCRdb reprocessed the 5' RACE reads, keeping one entry per CDR3 protein, no DNA. The sample table includes approximately 330,000 distinct CDR3 sequences. The sample comprised blood. The source is a human donor with ulcerative colitis or Crohn's disease, or a healthy co-twin of an affected twin (not recorded which). Both conserved end residues are part of each CDR3. Fields, in order: V gene, J gene, CDR3 protein.

v_gene: TRBV19; j_gene: TRBJ2-3; CDR3aa: CASMGRVTDTQYF
v_gene: TRBV5-1; j_gene: TRBJ2-3; CDR3aa: CASRPGTSQDTQYF
v_gene: TRBV3-1; j_gene: TRBJ2-7; CDR3aa: CASSQQGTSYEQYF
v_gene: TRBV28; j_gene: TRBJ2-4; CDR3aa: CASTLENRLDIQYF
v_gene: TRBV18; j_gene: TRBJ2-1; CDR3aa: CASSPQQLAGDNEQFF
v_gene: TRBV2; j_gene: TRBJ2-2; CDR3aa: CASSPTTGEAEELFF
v_gene: TRBV20-1; j_gene: TRBJ1-2; CDR3aa: CSASPGTGYGYTF
v_gene: TRBV27; j_gene: TRBJ2-1; CDR3aa: CASRQREWADEQFF
v_gene: TRBV19; j_gene: TRBJ2-7; CDR3aa: CASSTPTGPYEQYF
v_gene: TRBV9; j_gene: TRBJ2-7; CDR3aa: CASSPTSGASCEQYF
v_gene: TRBV12-3/TRBV12-4; j_gene: TRBJ2-4; CDR3aa: CASSFAGNIQYF
v_gene: TRBV10-2; j_gene: TRBJ1-1; CDR3aa: CASSEGQGTFF
v_gene: TRBV9; j_gene: TRBJ2-1; CDR3aa: CASSVGGTFLDEQFF
v_gene: TRBV20-1; j_gene: TRBJ1-5; CDR3aa: CSATTGPGQPQHF
v_gene: TRBV6-6; j_gene: TRBJ1-5; CDR3aa: CASRLFDQPQHF
v_gene: TRBV4-3; j_gene: TRBJ2-1; CDR3aa: CASSQVGGTGGNEQFF
v_gene: TRBV12-3/TRBV12-4; j_gene: TRBJ1-6; CDR3aa: CASSSRTGHNSPLHF
v_gene: TRBV6-5; j_gene: TRBJ2-4; CDR3aa: CASSYDSYKTNIQYF
v_gene: TRBV7-6; j_gene: TRBJ2-7; CDR3aa: CASSSLDNYEQYF
v_gene: TRBV29-1; j_gene: TRBJ2-2; CDR3aa: CSGGRANTGELFF
v_gene: TRBV3-1; j_gene: TRBJ2-5; CDR3aa: CASSPRDRAFSETQYF
v_gene: TRBV10-3; j_gene: TRBJ1-5; CDR3aa: CAISGSESNQPQHF
v_gene: TRBV5-1; j_gene: TRBJ2-1; CDR3aa: CASSSGTIYNEQFF
v_gene: TRBV7-9; j_gene: TRBJ2-1; CDR3aa: CASSPISRGYHEQFF
v_gene: TRBV6-2/TRBV6-3; j_gene: TRBJ2-2; CDR3aa: CASRPLTGGAYTGELFF
v_gene: TRBV15; j_gene: TRBJ1-2; CDR3aa: CATSRDPGALGYTF
v_gene: TRBV6-2/TRBV6-3; j_gene: TRBJ2-4; CDR3aa: CASTGLNIQYF
v_gene: TRBV29-1; j_gene: TRBJ1-1; CDR3aa: CSASVQNTEAFF
v_gene: TRBV20-1; j_gene: TRBJ2-1; CDR3aa: CSASGGTGSLNNEQFF
v_gene: TRBV6-1; j_gene: TRBJ1-5; CDR3aa: CASRDSVGSIGNQPQHF
v_gene: TRBV7-2; j_gene: TRBJ1-5; CDR3aa: CASSSDTRWSNQPQHF
v_gene: TRBV6-5; j_gene: TRBJ2-1; CDR3aa: CASRYLLVGLSSYNEQFF
v_gene: TRBV5-1; j_gene: TRBJ1-1; CDR3aa: CASSDLGGTEAFF
v_gene: TRBV7-6; j_gene: TRBJ2-1; CDR3aa: CASSLGVRPGVDNEQFF
v_gene: TRBV12-3/TRBV12-4; j_gene: TRBJ2-4; CDR3aa: CASSLRAGGNIQYF
v_gene: TRBV7-2; j_gene: TRBJ2-7; CDR3aa: CASSLALGQGAYEQYF
v_gene: TRBV6-2/TRBV6-3; j_gene: TRBJ2-7; CDR3aa: CASRGPGQVRSIDEQYF
v_gene: TRBV7-6; j_gene: TRBJ2-7; CDR3aa: CASSLVVGAEQYF
v_gene: TRBV20-1; j_gene: TRBJ2-5; CDR3aa: CNVAGSQETQYF